This TCR beta chain is drawn from a study of T-cell memory formation after mild COVID-19. From the 5' RACE reads, TCRdb called clonotypes with MiXCR, one entry per CDR3 protein. The sample shows hundreds of thousands of distinct CDR3 sequences, around 13% of them seen only once. This clonotype has more than one count but fewer than ten. Germline V lookup: CDR1 SEHNR, CDR2 FQNEAQ (reference sequence). This CDR3 is built from 16 residues. V was pared by 2 bases and J by 1 base, with 14 bases between. The genes are TRBV7-9 and TRBJ1-1; D might be TRBD1 (5 bases). The TCR comes from a man between 18 and 35 years old who had mild COVID-19 (a few samples of this study predate the infection). Cell type and time point are not known. Specimen: PBMCs or a T cell subset sorted from them (not recorded which). The CDR3, as DNA: TGTGCCAGCAGCTTATTTTATCAGGGTAAGAACACTGAAGCTTTCTTT. Amino acid sequence: CASSLFYQGKNTEAFF.